This entry lists 15 T cell receptor beta chains sequenced from one sample in a study of blood T cells in healthy people across ages. Next came a second PCR, run for about 7 to 12 cycles, which used a sample-barcoded 5' primer along with a J-beta primer mix. MiXCR, run by TCRdb on the 5' RACE reads, gives a single entry per CDR3 protein. The sample includes about 1.7 million distinct CDR3 sequences, over 25% of them seen just once. Sequenced: blood. The receptor source for this set is a woman under 40 in good health.

This clonotype has just a few counts. This chain links TRBV5-1 with TRBJ2-7, with D tentatively TRBD1 or TRBD2 (5 bases each). Germline V CDR1 and CDR2: SGHRS, YFSETQ. The V gene lost 3 bases and the J gene lost 6 bases, with 16 bases spanning the gap. The CDR3 has 14 amino acids. Here the CDR3 reads CASSSAAGSLEQYF. CDR3 sequence (DNA): TGCGCCAGCAGCTCGGCGGCAGGGAGTCTCGAGCAGTACTTC.

The chain has TRBV11-2 and TRBJ2-4; D gene ambiguous. The CDR3 is made up of 11 amino acids. Germline CDR1 reads SGHAT; CDR2 reads FQNNGV. V was shortened by 1 base and J by 9 bases, with 4 bases between the two germline ends. The CDR3 DNA reads as TGTGCCAGCAGCTTAGGGGCCATTCAGTACTTC. As protein: CASSLGAIQYF.

This clonotype was found a few times. The chain joins TRBV20-1 to TRBJ1-5; the D is unclear. The V gene lost 5 bases and the J gene lost 4 bases, with 15 bases spanning the gap. Germline V gives CDR1 DFQATT, CDR2 SNEGSKA (reference sequence). The length of the CDR3 is 14 residues. As DNA, the CDR3 is TGCAGTGCTCTCTCGGGCAGGCCGAATCAGCCCCAGCATTTT. This codes for CSALSGRPNQPQHF.

The V and J genes are TRBV11-2 and TRBJ1-6; D is perhaps TRBD1 (5 bases). Deletions cut 6 bases from V and 0 bases from J, with 12 bases between. There are 16 residues in the CDR3. CDR1 is SGHAT and CDR2 is FQNNGV in the germline V gene. DNA for the CDR3: TGTGCCAGCAGTGGGAAGGGGAGCTCCTATAATTCACCCCTCCACTTT. Protein: CASSGKGSSYNSPLHF.

Only a few counts were recorded for this clonotype. The gene calls are TRBV9 and TRBJ1-5; D may be TRBD1 (5 bases). This CDR3 region has 15 residues. Germline CDR1 SGDLS, CDR2 YYNGEE. V was shortened by 4 bases and J by 4 bases, with 15 bases between the two germline ends. For the CDR3, the DNA is TGTGCCAGCAGCCCCCCGGGGGTTACGAATCAGCCCCAGCATTTT. It encodes CASSPPGVTNQPQHF.

This clonotype has more than one count but fewer than ten. V and J are TRBV7-9 and TRBJ2-7; TRBD2 matches at 9 bases. CDR1 and CDR2 (germline): SEHNR, FQNEAQ (reference sequence). This CDR3 has 16 amino acids. V dropped 3 bases and J dropped 0; count of bases not matched to a gene: 6. The chain's CDR3 is CASSFSASGDSYEQYF. The CDR3 DNA follows: TGTGCCAGCAGCTTCTCCGCTAGCGGGGACTCCTACGAGCAGTACTTC. The full variable domain, completed using reference TRBV7-9 and TRBJ2-7, is DTGVSQNPRHKITKRGQNVTFRCDPISEHNRLYWYRQTLGQGPEFLTYFQNEAQLEKSRLLSDRFSAERPKGSFSTLEIQRTEQGDSAMYLCASSFSASGDSYEQYFGPGTRLTVT.

This clonotype was detected a few times. The chain carries TRBV4-1 and TRBJ1-4; weak D call: TRBD1 (6 bases). From germline, CDR1 is MGHRA and CDR2 YSYEKL. The V and J ends lost 4 bases and 3 bases respectively, with 12 bases between them. The CDR3 loop spans 15 amino acids. This chain's CDR3 is CASSLTGLANEKLFF. CDR3 DNA: TGCGCCAGCAGCCTAACAGGGCTGGCTAATGAAAAACTGTTTTTT.

The chain has TRBV20-1 and TRBJ1-1; D possibly corresponds to TRBD1 (5 bases). Germline CDR1 and CDR2: DFQATT and SNEGSKA (reference sequence). Between the trimmed V and J ends, which lost 8 bases and 1 base, there was a span of 11 bases. The CDR3 runs to 12 residues. CDR3 loop: CSTDSRNTEAFF. The CDR3 DNA reads as TGCAGTACCGACAGCAGGAACACTGAAGCTTTCTTT.

This clonotype was detected a few times. The CDR3 nucleotides read TGTGCCAGCAGCTTAGAAGGCAGGGCAAATCAGCCCCAGCATTTT. It encodes CASSLEGRANQPQHF. The genes are TRBV7-2 and TRBJ1-5; D perhaps matches TRBD1 (5 bases). The CDR3 length is 15 residues. CDR1 is SGHTA, CDR2 FQGNSA, per germline. With 1 base removed from V and 4 bases from J, the gap between germline ends came to 11 bases.

A remark on this clonotype: The germline gene is not matched at one end of the junction; a read error may be the cause. The J gene is TRBJ2-1, the V gene TRBV30; D perhaps matches TRBD1 (6 bases). The CDR3 has 16 amino acids. The germline CDR1 and CDR2 sequences are GTSNPN and SVGIG (reference sequence). CDR3 loop: CTWSEQGSGAYNEQFF. The CDR3 coding sequence is TGTACCTGGAGTGAACAGGGCTCAGGGGCCTACAATGAGCAGTTCTTC.

This chain joins TRBV7-2 and TRBJ1-2; 7 nucleotides align to TRBD1. The CDR3 is 15 amino acids. J gave up 3 bases and V 9 bases, and 13 bases lay outside the gene matches. CDR1 is SGHTA and CDR2 is FQGNSA in the germline V gene. CDR3 nucleotides: TGTGCCAGTTTAGACAGGGAAGAACTACACTATGGCTACACCTTC. Amino acids: CASLDREELHYGYTF.

This clonotype appeared a few times. The germline gene is not matched at one end of the junction; a read error may be the cause. The V and J genes are TRBV6-6 and TRBJ2-1; D might be TRBD2 (5 bases). Germline CDR1 and CDR2: MNHNY and SVGAGI (reference sequence). This CDR3 is 14 amino acids long. The CDR3 spells CASSSPSDYNERFF. In nucleotides, the CDR3 is TGTGCCAGCAGTTCCCCTTCCGACTACAATGAGCGGTTCTTC.

This clonotype was found many times. The chain uses TRBV12-3 or TRBV12-4 and TRBJ2-7; 10 bases are shared with TRBD2. The CDR3 extends over 16 amino acids. Trimming took 4 bases from V and 6 from J; bases not matched to a gene: 12. CDR3 nucleotides: TGTGCCAGCAGTTACCATAGGACTAGCGGAGGGGGCGAGCAGTACTTC. This gives the protein CASSYHRTSGGGEQYF.

This clonotype was seen a few times. This chain joins TRBV28 and TRBJ1-1, with no clear D. The CDR3 consists of 15 residues. Germline lookup yields CDR1 MDHEN and CDR2 SYDVKM. Trimming stripped 2 bases from V and 0 bases from J, with 10 bases between. CDR3 sequence: CASSLGGSVNTEAFF. In nucleotides, the CDR3 is TGTGCCAGCAGTTTAGGTGGCTCAGTGAACACTGAAGCTTTCTTT.

The V and J genes are TRBV12-5 and TRBJ2-3, with TRBD1 as a possible D gene (5 bases). V was shortened by 7 bases and J by 4 bases, with 12 bases between the two germline ends. In germline, CDR1 is LGHNT, CDR2 FRNRAP. The CDR3 sequence is 13 residues long. The CDR3 DNA is TGTGCTAGTGCCTCAGGACAATCAGATACGCAGTATTTT. This encodes CASASGQSDTQYF.